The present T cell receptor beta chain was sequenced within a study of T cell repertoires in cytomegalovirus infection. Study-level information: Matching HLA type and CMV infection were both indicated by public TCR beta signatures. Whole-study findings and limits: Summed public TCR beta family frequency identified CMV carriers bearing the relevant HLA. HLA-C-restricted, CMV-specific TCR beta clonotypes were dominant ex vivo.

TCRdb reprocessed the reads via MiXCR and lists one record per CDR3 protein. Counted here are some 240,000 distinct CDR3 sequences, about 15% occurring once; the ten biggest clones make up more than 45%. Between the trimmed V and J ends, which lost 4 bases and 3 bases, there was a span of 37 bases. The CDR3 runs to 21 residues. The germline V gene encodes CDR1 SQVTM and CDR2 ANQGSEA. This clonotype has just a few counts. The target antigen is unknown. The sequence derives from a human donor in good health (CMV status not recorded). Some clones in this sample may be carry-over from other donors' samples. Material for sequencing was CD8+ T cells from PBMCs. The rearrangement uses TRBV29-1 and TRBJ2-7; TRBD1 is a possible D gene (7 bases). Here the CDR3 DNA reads TGCAGCGTTGTTTTTCTGACCCCGGGAGACAGGGAAATTTTGTCCCGCTACGAGCAGTACTTC. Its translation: CSVVFLTPGDREILSRYEQYF.